The present T cell receptor (beta chain) was sequenced within a study of OX40 agonist ivuxolimab in advanced cancers. Drawing of blood for sampling happened at baseline, at cycle 4 day 1, and at cycle 7 day 1. The germline V gene encodes CDR1 MNHNS and CDR2 SASEGT. This CDR3 has 14 residues. Trimming removed 2 bases from V and 16 bases from J, with 18 bases in between. Only in-frame clones appear in the TCRdb table, and some are missing; sequencing was by immunoSEQ multiplex PCR. The table lists tens of thousands of clones, roughly 80% of them singletons. The source material was CD4+ or CD8+ T cells sorted from blood, sampled in a trial of the OX40 agonist ivuxolimab. The sequence derives from an adult with an advanced solid tumor such as melanoma, head and neck, liver or kidney cancer. This chain links TRBV6-1 with TRBJ1-6; maybe TRBD1 (6 bases). The CDR3 loop reads CASSENESETGLHF. The CDR3 nucleotides read TGTGCCAGCAGTGAAAATGAGTCGGAGACAGGTCTCCACTTT.